These 28 T cell receptor beta chains were all obtained from the same sample, sequenced in a study of blood T cell repertoires in COVID-19. Assay: immunoSEQ multiplex PCR; the TCRdb copy retains only in-frame clones and omits some. The sample records 200,000 to 250,000 clones, less than 85% being singletons. Material: peripheral blood. These receptors came from a woman aged 65 to 85 with acute or convalescent COVID-19.

The chain has TRBV5-1 and TRBJ2-3; D is uncertain. The V end was cut by 0 bases, the J end by 2 bases, with 4 bases between. The CDR3 extends over 13 amino acids. Germline V lookup: CDR1 SGHRS, CDR2 YFSETQ. The CDR3 DNA sequence: TGCGCCAGCAGCTTGGTCCACACAGATACGCAGTATTTT. Its translation: CASSLVHTDTQYF. The full variable domain, its missing parts supplied by reference TRBV5-1 and TRBJ2-3, is KAGVTQTPRYLIKTRGQQVTLSCSPISGHRSVSWYQQTPGQGLQFLFEYFSETQRNKGNFPGRFSGRQFSNSRSEMNVSTLELGDSALYLCASSLVHTDTQYFGPGTRLTVL.

The chain is built from TRBV19 and TRBJ2-1; D may be TRBD1 (6 bases). With 6 bases removed from V and 8 bases from J, the gap between germline ends came to 11 bases. Germline lookup yields CDR1 LNHDA and CDR2 SQIVND (reference sequence). The CDR3 length is 12 residues. CDR3 sequence reads: CASRTGSYEQFF. DNA of the CDR3: TGTGCCAGTAGAACAGGGTCCTATGAGCAGTTCTTC.

The gene calls are TRBV19 and TRBJ1-2; TRBD1 matches 7 bases. The CDR3 has 15 residues. Germline V CDR1 and CDR2: LNHDA, SQIVND (reference sequence). The junction had 13 bases not matched to a gene; V was cut back by 5 bases and J by 7 bases. CDR3 amino acids: CASSSDQTGFRGYTF. CDR3 coding DNA: TGTGCCAGTAGTTCCGATCAGACAGGGTTCCGTGGCTACACCTTC.

As for this clone: Other DNA sequences in the sample encode the same CDR3. The chain is built from TRBV27 and TRBJ2-1; D is perhaps TRBD2 (6 bases). Trimming pared 0 bases from V and 9 bases from J, leaving 15 bases between. Germline values: CDR1 MNHEY, CDR2 SMNVEV (reference sequence). CDR3 length: 15 amino acids. The CDR3 reads CASSLSLLREAEQFF. The CDR3 region has the DNA TGTGCCAGCAGTTTATCATTGCTAAGGGAGGCTGAGCAGTTCTTC.

This rearrangement joins TRBV7-2 to TRBJ2-2; 7 nucleotides align to TRBD1. Looked up from germline, CDR1 is SGHTA and CDR2 is FQGNSA. The V segment lost 5 bases and the J segment 6 bases; nucleotides outside the gene matches: 9. The CDR3 consists of 15 residues. For the CDR3, the DNA is TGTGCCAGCAGCCCATTCCAGGGGGTCCCCGGGGAGCTGTTTTTT. The encoded protein is CASSPFQGVPGELFF. The variable domain in full, with the rest retrieved from reference TRBV7-2 and TRBJ2-2, is GAGVSQSPSNKVTEKGKDVELRCDPISGHTALYWYRQSLGQGLEFLIYFQGNSAPDKSGLPSDRFSAERTGGSVSTLTIQRTQQEDSAVYLCASSPFQGVPGELFFGEGSRLTVL.

The genes are TRBV28 and TRBJ2-2; 9 positions agree with TRBD2. CDR1 and CDR2 (germline): MDHEN, SYDVKM. The CDR3 runs to 17 residues. Trimming cost V 3 bases and J 3 bases; bases outside gene matches: 8. CDR3 in amino acids: CASSFSVVAGDTGELFF. The CDR3 DNA follows: TGTGCCAGCAGTTTCTCAGTGGTAGCGGGAGACACCGGGGAGCTGTTTTTT. Together with reference TRBV28 and TRBJ2-2, the CDR3 gives the full variable domain: DVKVTQSSRYLVKRTGEKVFLECVQDMDHENMFWYRQDPGLGLRLIYFSYDVKMKEKGDIPEGYSVSREKKERFSLILESASTNQTSMYLCASSFSVVAGDTGELFFGEGSRLTVL.

This clone showed up just once. The chain recombines TRBV2 with TRBJ2-3; weak D call: TRBD2 (6 bases). CDR1 and CDR2 from the germline V gene are SNHLY and FYNNEI. The ends were cut back, 7 bases at V and 4 bases at J, with 12 bases in the middle. This CDR3 is 13 amino acids long. CDR3 DNA sequence: TGTGCCAGCACGACGGGAGTTTCAGATACGCAGTATTTT. It encodes CASTTGVSDTQYF.

V gene TRBV5-5 combines with J gene TRBJ2-3; a weak D match, TRBD2 (5 bases). Germline CDR1 SGHKS, CDR2 YYEKEE (reference sequence). The V and J ends lost 2 bases and 2 bases respectively, with 12 bases between them. This CDR3 comprises 15 residues. The CDR3 reads CASSFGLPNTDTQYF. The CDR3 DNA reads TGTGCCAGCAGCTTCGGACTCCCGAACACAGATACGCAGTATTTT.

The rearrangement uses TRBV6-5 and TRBJ1-6, with 8 bases fitting TRBD1. The germline V gene has CDR1 MNHEY and CDR2 SVGAGI. The CDR3 is made up of 16 amino acids. V shed 2 bases and J 8 bases; nucleotides not matched to a gene: 8. The CDR3 region is CASSYSKTGADSPLHF. The CDR3 DNA reads as TGTGCCAGCAGTTACAGCAAGACAGGGGCAGATTCACCCCTCCACTTT.

This clone was found a few times. The V and J genes are TRBV19 and TRBJ2-2, with 7 bases aligning to TRBD1. The CDR3 totals 15 residues. The ends lost 6 bases at V and 5 bases at J; junction bases unmatched: 9. Looked up from germline, CDR1 is LNHDA and CDR2 is SQIVND (reference sequence). The CDR3, as DNA: TGTGCCAGTAGAGACAGGGAGAGTGGGACCGGGGAGCTGTTTTTT. Translated: CASRDRESGTGELFF.

This chain links TRBV21-1 with TRBJ1-1; TRBD1 reflects the table's D call only, with no check against the DNA. TRBV21-1 represents a pseudogene. CDR3 length: 13 residues. The CDR3 spells CASSIIGAREAFF. DNA of the CDR3: TGTGCCAGCAGCATCATAGGCGCCAGGGAAGCTTTCTTT.

The chain joins TRBV11-2 to TRBJ2-2; 12 bases align to TRBD2. The V and J ends lost 5 bases and 4 bases, in that order; junction bases with no gene match: 5. The CDR3 has 16 residues. Looked up from germline, CDR1 is SGHAT and CDR2 is FQNNGV. CDR3 sequence: CASSRLAGVGTGELFF. The CDR3 DNA reads TGTGCCAGCAGCAGACTAGCGGGAGTTGGCACCGGGGAGCTGTTTTTT.

This clone was counted between two and nine times. This chain connects TRBV7-2 to TRBJ2-2; TRBD2 aligns across 13 bases. Trimming took 5 bases from V and 5 from J; bases not matched to a gene: 8. CDR3 length equals 17 residues. In germline, CDR1 is SGHTA, CDR2 FQGNSA. The CDR3 loop is CASSLRTSGRSTGELFF. CDR3 nucleotides: TGTGCCAGCAGCCTTCGGACTAGCGGGAGATCGACCGGGGAGCTGTTTTTT.

V usage is TRBV14 and J usage is TRBJ2-7, with D perhaps TRBD2 (6 bases). The V and J ends lost 1 base and 6 bases respectively, with 19 bases between them. The CDR3 contains 16 residues. The germline gives CDR1 SGHDN, CDR2 FVKESK. In nucleotides, the CDR3 is TGTGCCAGCAGCCAAGTTGTCGGGAGAAAGGGTTTCGAGCAGTACTTC. Translated: CASSQVVGRKGFEQYF.

The chain joins TRBV5-6 to TRBJ2-4; D remains ambiguous. CDR1 is SGHDT and CDR2 is YYEEEE in the germline V gene. The CDR3 runs to 13 residues. The V and J ends lost 0 bases and 7 bases respectively, with 8 bases between them. The CDR3 DNA is TGTGCCAGCAGCTTGGGACTCACGAACATTCAGTACTTC. Its protein is CASSLGLTNIQYF.

V and J are TRBV9 and TRBJ2-2; no definite D call. CDR1 and CDR2 (germline): SGDLS, YYNGEE. The V end was cut by 0 bases, the J end by 1 base, with 4 bases between. CDR3 size: 14 residues. CDR3 nucleotides: TGTGCCAGCAGCGTAGTCGGGAACACCGGGGAGCTGTTTTTT. The encoded protein is CASSVVGNTGELFF.

V gene TRBV30 combines with J gene TRBJ2-1; 11 bases agree with TRBD2. Germline V gene data show CDR1 as GTSNPN and CDR2 as SVGIG (reference sequence). This CDR3 is built from 13 residues. Trimming took 4 bases from V and 12 from J; bases not matched to a gene: 8. CDR3 amino acids: CAWNPSGRLRQFF. The CDR3 DNA reads TGTGCCTGGAACCCTAGCGGGAGGTTGAGGCAGTTCTTC.

The rearrangement links TRBV19 to TRBJ2-7; TRBD2 matches 8 bases. CDR1 and CDR2 from the germline V gene are LNHDA and SQIVND (reference sequence). With 4 bases clipped from V and 3 bases from J, the junction kept 11 bases outside the gene matches. CDR3 length: 16 residues. The CDR3 is CASSTLAGTRYYEQYF. The CDR3 nucleotides are TGTGCCAGTAGTACCCTAGCCGGGACTAGGTACTACGAGCAGTACTTC.

The V gene is TRBV28, the J gene TRBJ2-5, with 10 positions matching TRBD1. V dropped 6 bases and J dropped 4; count of bases not matched to a gene: 2. In germline, CDR1 is MDHEN, CDR2 SYDVKM. The CDR3 spans 13 residues. The CDR3 region is CASRGQGIETQYF. The DNA of the CDR3 is TGTGCCAGCAGGGGACAGGGGATAGAGACCCAGTACTTC.

The chain recombines TRBV28 with TRBJ2-3, with 7 bases matching TRBD2. The CDR3 has 15 amino acids. Germline loops: CDR1 MDHEN, CDR2 SYDVKM. The V gene end was trimmed by 6 bases and the J gene end by 5 bases; junction bases not matched to a gene: 11. The chain's CDR3 is CASSTPRLAGDTQYF. CDR3 nucleotide sequence: TGTGCCAGCAGCACCCCCCGTTTAGCGGGAGATACGCAGTATTTT. Looking up the rest from reference TRBV28 and TRBJ2-3 gives the full variable domain: DVKVTQSSRYLVKRTGEKVFLECVQDMDHENMFWYRQDPGLGLRLIYFSYDVKMKEKGDIPEGYSVSREKKERFSLILESASTNQTSMYLCASSTPRLAGDTQYFGPGTRLTVL.

The genes are TRBV7-8 and TRBJ2-2; TRBD2 agrees at 14 bases. This CDR3 comprises 18 residues. The germline CDR1 and CDR2 sequences are SGHVS and FQNEAQ. J was trimmed by 5 bases and V by 5 bases; bases with no gene match: 10. DNA of the CDR3: TGTGCCAGCAGCCCCAGACTAGCGGGAGGGCCGGGAACCGGGGAGCTGTTTTTT. It encodes CASSPRLAGGPGTGELFF.

The gene calls are TRBV27 and TRBJ1-1; D perhaps matches TRBD1 (5 bases). Trimming stripped 5 bases from V and 5 bases from J, with 9 bases between. The CDR3 extends over 12 amino acids. Germline V gene data show CDR1 as MNHEY and CDR2 as SMNVEV (reference sequence). CDR3 in amino acids: CASSGAWTEAFF. The CDR3 nucleotides are TGTGCCAGCAGTGGGGCGTGGACTGAAGCTTTCTTT.

J is TRBJ2-3 and V is TRBV7-3; TRBD2 agrees at 9 bases. The germline CDR1 and CDR2 sequences are SGHTA and FQGTGA. CDR3 size: 16 residues. V trimming: 1 base; J trimming: 0 bases; junction bases outside the gene matches: 2. The CDR3 sequence: CASSLRSGRSTDTQYF. The CDR3 nucleotides are TGTGCCAGCAGCTTAAGGAGCGGGAGGAGCACAGATACGCAGTATTTT.

This sequence joins TRBV6-5 and TRBJ1-2; possibly TRBD1 for D (5 bases). Trimming shortened V by 6 bases and J by 3 bases, and 11 bases separated the two germline ends. Germline CDR1 reads MNHEY; CDR2 reads SVGAGI. This CDR3 has 13 amino acids. CDR3 nucleotide sequence: TGTGCCAGCAGCCCCAGACAGTACTATGGCTACACCTTC. It codes for CASSPRQYYGYTF.

V usage is TRBV7-2 and J usage is TRBJ1-2; 8 bases line up with TRBD1. V was clipped by 5 bases and J by 2 bases; unmatched bases: 4. The CDR3 runs 14 residues. The germline V gene encodes CDR1 SGHTA and CDR2 FQGNSA. CDR3 sequence: CASSIRDRNYGYTF. DNA of the CDR3: TGTGCCAGCAGCATTAGGGACAGGAACTATGGCTACACCTTC.

The V call is TRBV13, the J call TRBJ1-2; no clear D gene. The CDR3 extends over 14 amino acids. V lost 5 bases to trimming and J lost 5 bases, with 15 bases between them. Germline assignment: CDR1 PRHDT and CDR2 FYEKMQ (reference sequence). The CDR3 reads CASSPRGGLYGYTF. The CDR3 DNA is TGTGCCAGCAGCCCGCGTGGTGGGCTGTATGGCTACACCTTC.

The chain employs TRBV27 and TRBJ1-5; no definite D call. The germline V gene has CDR1 MNHEY and CDR2 SMNVEV (reference sequence). Trimming cost V 2 bases and J 1 base, with 15 bases left between them. The CDR3 has 17 residues. As DNA, the CDR3 is TGTGCCAGCAGTTTAGACGTGGAGATTGAGAGCAATCAGCCCCAGCATTTT. Residues: CASSLDVEIESNQPQHF.

The chain combines TRBV7-9 with TRBJ1-2; 10 bases agree with TRBD1. Germline CDR1 SEHNR, CDR2 FQNEAQ (reference sequence). Trimming took 2 bases from V and 0 from J; bases not matched to a gene: 12. This CDR3 comprises 19 residues. The CDR3 bases are TGTGCCAGCAGCTTACTTGTAGGGACAGGGGAATTAGCTAACTATGGCTACACCTTC. Translating it yields CASSLLVGTGELANYGYTF. Together with reference TRBV7-9 and TRBJ1-2, the CDR3 gives the full variable domain: DTGVSQNPRHKITKRGQNVTFRCDPISEHNRLYWYRQTLGQGPEFLTYFQNEAQLEKSRLLSDRFSAERPKGSFSTLEIQRTEQGDSAMYLCASSLLVGTGELANYGYTFGSGTRLTVV.